A single sample is the source of the 6 T cell receptor beta chains below, sequenced in a study of T cells in Graves' hyperthyroidism and ophthalmopathy. Using RNA transcripts as the source, TCR beta CDR3 regions were amplified. The primer set for the first-round RT-PCR of the TCR CDR3 was HTBI. TCRdb called the multiplex PCR reads again in MiXCR, with one record for every CDR3 protein. The sample carries 50,000 to 55,000 distinct CDR3 sequences, roughly 50% recorded once. The specimen sequenced was blood. The origin of the receptors is a woman between 45 and 65 years old with Graves' ophthalmopathy.

This clonotype was observed a few times. The rearrangement links TRBV18 to TRBJ2-7; possible D gene TRBD1, 6 bases. This CDR3 spans 13 amino acids. V was shortened by 5 bases and J by 6 bases, with 14 bases between the two germline ends. Germline loops: CDR1 KGHSH, CDR2 LQKENI. CDR3 sequence reads: CASSGGRGGEQYF. The DNA for the CDR3 is TGTGCCAGCTCAGGGGGCAGGGGTGGCGAGCAGTACTTC.

The sample holds many counts of this clonotype. This chain connects TRBV6-5 to TRBJ2-7; 8 bases map to TRBD1. Trimming cost V 5 bases and J 5 bases; bases outside gene matches: 20. CDR3 length equals 18 residues. Germline V gene data show CDR1 as MNHEY and CDR2 as SVGAGI. The CDR3 is CASSRRRQGPLGVDEQYF. DNA of the CDR3: TGTGCCAGCAGTCGCCGACGACAGGGGCCGCTTGGGGTCGACGAGCAGTACTTC.

In this sample, this clonotype turned up many times. The gene calls are TRBV3-1 and TRBJ2-7; unclear D gene. Trimming removed 1 base from V and 2 bases from J, with 3 bases in between. Germline-derived CDR1 and CDR2 are LGHDT and YNNKEL (reference sequence). The CDR3 loop spans 12 amino acids. This CDR3 reads CASSQATYEQYF. The CDR3 DNA sequence: TGTGCCAGCAGCCAAGCGACCTACGAGCAGTACTTC.

The V gene is TRBV15, the J gene TRBJ2-7, with 9 bases matching TRBD2. Trimming cost V 5 bases and J 2 bases; bases outside gene matches: 19. Looked up from germline, CDR1 is LNHNV and CDR2 is YYDKDF (reference sequence). This CDR3 is built from 19 residues. The CDR3 loop reads CATSPRPRTASGVTYEQYF. The DNA of the CDR3 is TGTGCCACCAGCCCCCGACCCCGGACGGCTAGCGGGGTTACCTACGAGCAGTACTTC. The full variable domain, completed using reference TRBV15 and TRBJ2-7, is DAMVIQNPRYQVTQFGKPVTLSCSQTLNHNVMYWYQQKSSQAPKLLFHYYDKDFNNEADTPDNFQSRRPNTSFCFLDIRSPGLGDTAMYLCATSPRPRTASGVTYEQYFGPGTRLTVT.

Here the CDR3 DNA reads TGTGCCAGCAGAACACGGACAGGGGCTAATGAAAAACTGTTTTTT. This encodes CASRTRTGANEKLFF. This chain links TRBV27 with TRBJ1-4; 9 bases agree with TRBD1. Per germline, CDR1 MNHEY and CDR2 SMNVEV (reference sequence). The CDR3 is 15 amino acids. V gave up 6 bases and J gave up 3 bases; unmatched junction bases: 5.

Details on this clonotype: No conserved phenylalanine or tryptophan ends this CDR3, so it is likely a read error. V gene TRBV4-1 combines with J gene TRBJ1-1; D not certain. This CDR3 has 15 residues. Trimming removed 0 bases at V and 1 base at J, with 9 bases between. Looked up from germline, CDR1 is MGHRA and CDR2 is YSYEKL. CDR3 sequence: CASSQDWAENTEAFC. CDR3 DNA sequence: TGCGCCAGCAGCCAAGATTGGGCGGAGAACACTGAAGCTTTCTGT.